The entry below gives a single T cell receptor beta chain sequence along with its context. This entry belongs to a study of cytomegalovirus exposure and HLA in healthy donors. PCR was performed using 60 Vbeta and 13 Jbeta primers. The data were produced by immunoSEQ multiplex PCR, yet TCRdb's version contains in-frame clones alone and is incomplete. The sample lists some 92,000 clones; more than 60% were seen once. This clonotype was sampled from a man aged 25-40 years in good health and CMV-seronegative. Specimen: PBMCs.

The CDR3 here is CASSLWTGPNQPQHF. The CDR3 region has the DNA TGTGCCAGCAGCTTATGGACAGGGCCTAATCAGCCCCAGCATTTT. The genes are TRBV7-2 and TRBJ1-5; TRBD1 matches 8 bases. V shed 2 bases and J 4 bases; nucleotides not matched to a gene: 4. CDR3 length: 15 amino acids. Germline loops: CDR1 SGHTA, CDR2 FQGNSA. Filled out from reference TRBV7-2 and TRBJ1-5, the complete variable domain reads GAGVSQSPSNKVTEKGKDVELRCDPISGHTALYWYRQSLGQGLEFLIYFQGNSAPDKSGLPSDRFSAERTGGSVSTLTIQRTQQEDSAVYLCASSLWTGPNQPQHFGDGTRLSIL.